This TCR beta chain is from a study of chemoradiotherapy in HPV16-positive cancers. Between the trimmed V and J ends, which lost 1 base and 4 bases, there was a span of 11 bases. The germline gives CDR1 SEHNR, CDR2 FQNEAQ (reference sequence). The CDR3 consists of 14 residues. Produced via immunoSEQ multiplex PCR; TCRdb's table is partial and in-frame only. The sample holds about 2,800 clones, more than 60% seen once. The J gene is TRBJ2-7, the V gene TRBV7-9; tentatively, D is TRBD2 (6 bases). This TCR came from a human donor with HPV-associated anogenital cancer. This specimen consisted of tumor tissue, obtained from a patient who underwent chemoradiotherapy. The CDR3 loop reads CASSLGGTLYEQYF. The CDR3 DNA reads as TGTGCCAGCAGCTTAGGCGGGACCCTATACGAGCAGTACTTC.